Following are 30 T cell receptor beta chains from one sample sequenced in a study of shared clonotypes between healthy human individuals. Only in-frame clones appear in the TCRdb table, and some are missing; sequencing was by immunoSEQ multiplex PCR. Here the sample spans about half a million clones, around 80% being singletons. The specimen sequenced was PBMCs. The receptors derive from a woman between 40 and 50 years old in good health. Some clones in this sample may be carry-over from other donors' samples.

About this clone: Within the sample, other DNA sequences also encode this same CDR3. This chain links TRBV5-1 with TRBJ1-1; TRBD1 agrees at 9 bases. There are 14 residues in the CDR3. V gave up 4 bases and J gave up 0 bases; unmatched junction bases: 1. CDR1 is SGHRS, CDR2 YFSETQ, per germline. The CDR3 protein is CASSRQGVNTEAFF. The CDR3 DNA is TGCGCCAGCAGCAGACAGGGGGTGAACACTGAAGCTTTCTTT.

V gene TRBV7-9 combines with J gene TRBJ2-5; D is undetermined. The CDR3 totals 10 residues. V lost 8 bases, J lost 7 bases, and 8 bases lay in between. The germline V gene encodes CDR1 SEHNR and CDR2 FQNEAQ (reference sequence). This CDR3 reads CASGVGTQYF. The CDR3 region has the DNA TGTGCCAGCGGGGTGGGGACCCAGTACTTC. Looking up the rest from reference TRBV7-9 and TRBJ2-5 gives the full variable domain: DTGVSQNPRHKITKRGQNVTFRCDPISEHNRLYWYRQTLGQGPEFLTYFQNEAQLEKSRLLSDRFSAERPKGSFSTLEIQRTEQGDSAMYLCASGVGTQYFGPGTRLLVL.

Turning to this clone: Germline and junction disagree at one end, which may indicate a read error. Other DNA sequences in the same sample also yield this CDR3. This chain joins TRBV2 and TRBJ1-1, with no clear D. This CDR3 has 13 amino acids. Germline CDR1 and CDR2: SNHLY and FYNNEI. The CDR3 DNA sequence: TGCGCCAGCAGTAGGGAGGAAAACACTGAAGCTTTCTTT. It is translated as CASSREENTEAFF. The variable domain in full, completed from reference TRBV2 and TRBJ1-1, reads EPEVTQTPSHQVTQMGQEVILRCVPISNHLYFYWYRQILGQKVEFLVSFYNNEISEKSEIFDDQFSVERPDGSNFTLKIRSTKLEDSAMYFCASSREENTEAFFGQGTRLTVV.

The V gene is TRBV5-3, the J gene TRBJ2-5; TRBD1 aligns across 7 bases. TRBV5-3 is identified as an open reading frame with a role that is uncertain. V was pared by 8 bases and J by 1 base, with 8 bases of the junction left unmatched. CDR3 size: 14 residues. CDR3 sequence: CASSQGQIQETQYF. As DNA, the CDR3 is TGTGCCAGCAGCCAGGGACAGATCCAAGAGACCCAGTACTTC.

This clone was seen a few times. The chain has TRBV29-1 and TRBJ1-1; D perhaps matches TRBD1 (5 bases). CDR1 is SQVTM and CDR2 is ANQGSEA in the germline V gene. V was cut by 5 bases and J by 8 bases, with 18 bases left in between. The CDR3 is 13 residues long. In DNA, the CDR3 is TGCAGCGTTTCCCCCTCACGGGGGGTGGAAGCTTTCTTT. Its translation: CSVSPSRGVEAFF. The full variable domain, in which reference TRBV29-1 and TRBJ1-1 provide the parts outside the CDR3, is SAVISQKPSRDICQRGTSLTIQCQVDSQVTMMFWYRQQPGQSLTLIATANQGSEATYESGFVIDKFPISRPNLTFSTLTVSNMSPEDSSIYLCSVSPSRGVEAFFGQGTRLTVV.

The genes are TRBV9 and TRBJ2-1; D gene uncertain. Trimming left V 4 bases short and J 2 bases short, with 10 bases between. In germline, CDR1 is SGDLS, CDR2 YYNGEE. CDR3 size: 14 residues. In DNA form, the CDR3 reads TGTGCCAGCAGCAGAGGCCCGGCCTACAATGAGCAGTTCTTC. It codes for CASSRGPAYNEQFF.

This chain connects TRBV27 to TRBJ2-5; D might be TRBD1 (6 bases). The CDR3 sequence is 16 residues long. The germline V and J ends were trimmed by 6 bases and 1 base, with 18 bases remaining between them. Germline values: CDR1 MNHEY, CDR2 SMNVEV (reference sequence). CDR3 loop: CASRSPTGRTQETQYF. The CDR3, as DNA: TGTGCCAGCAGAAGTCCGACAGGACGGACCCAAGAGACCCAGTACTTC.

The V call is TRBV30, the J call TRBJ2-1; tentatively, D is TRBD2 (5 bases). Germline assignment: CDR1 GTSNPN and CDR2 SVGIG (reference sequence). The V gene lost 2 bases and the J gene lost 4 bases, with 18 bases spanning the gap. The CDR3 length is 16 residues. The CDR3 region is CAWSKNRGVGYNEQFF. CDR3 coding DNA: TGTGCCTGGAGTAAAAACCGGGGTGTCGGGTACAATGAGCAGTTCTTC.

This CDR3 reads CASSFTGGETQYF. The CDR3 DNA reads as TGTGCCAGCAGTTTCACAGGGGGGGAGACCCAGTACTTC. This chain links TRBV28 with TRBJ2-5, with 8 bases fitting TRBD1. Germline values: CDR1 MDHEN, CDR2 SYDVKM. The CDR3 is made up of 13 amino acids. J lost 5 bases, V lost 3 bases, and 2 bases had no gene match.

This chain uses TRBV19 with TRBJ2-5, with 8 bases lining up with TRBD1. TRBJ2-7 matches the DNA end more closely, so the J call is doubtful. The CDR3 contains 13 residues. Germline V CDR1 and CDR2: LNHDA, SQIVND (reference sequence). CDR3 nucleotides: TGTGCCAGTAGGACGACAGGGGAACACGAGCAGTACTTC. It translates to CASRTTGEHEQYF.

V usage is TRBV4-1 and J usage is TRBJ2-2; tentatively, D is TRBD2 (5 bases). V lost 1 base and J lost 7, with 10 bases in between. The CDR3 is 14 residues long. Germline CDR1 is MGHRA and CDR2 is YSYEKL. The CDR3 coding sequence is TGCGCCAGCAGCCAAGGTAGCGAAAACGGGGAGCTGTTTTTT. It is translated as CASSQGSENGELFF.

The chain links TRBV5-1 to TRBJ1-4; 10 bases agree with TRBD1. The CDR3 consists of 15 residues. Germline CDR1 reads SGHRS; CDR2 reads YFSETQ. The trim removed 4 bases at V and 6 bases at J, leaving 6 bases unmatched. CDR3: CASSDSGTGDEKLFF. CDR3 coding DNA: TGCGCCAGCAGCGATTCCGGGACAGGGGATGAAAAACTGTTTTTT.

This chain links TRBV18 with TRBJ2-3, with D perhaps TRBD2 (5 bases). The CDR3 sequence is 13 residues long. CDR1 KGHSH and CDR2 LQKENI come from the germline V gene. V lost 3 bases and J lost 4, with 8 bases in between. The CDR3: CASSPGNPDTQYF. CDR3 in DNA: TGTGCCAGCTCACCCGGGAACCCAGATACGCAGTATTTT.

The count of this clone is one. The chain joins TRBV6-6 to TRBJ1-5, with D tentatively TRBD1 (6 bases). The CDR3 runs 14 residues. Germline CDR1 and CDR2: MNHNY and SVGAGI (reference sequence). V lost 5 bases and J 3 bases, leaving 11 bases between the germline ends. The CDR3 loop reads CASSKTGNNQPQHF. The CDR3 DNA is TGTGCCAGCAGTAAAACAGGGAACAATCAGCCCCAGCATTTT.

The table lists this clone with a few counts. The chain links TRBV5-1 to TRBJ1-4; unclear D gene. The CDR3 is made up of 15 amino acids. The V and J ends lost 0 bases and 3 bases respectively, with 9 bases between them. CDR1 is SGHRS and CDR2 is YFSETQ in the germline V gene. The DNA for the CDR3 is TGCGCCAGCAGCTTGGTTGGGTCGGCTAATGAAAAACTGTTTTTT. Its protein product is CASSLVGSANEKLFF.

The chain recombines TRBV7-2 with TRBJ2-5, with D perhaps TRBD2 (6 bases). There are 14 residues in the CDR3. V was trimmed by 5 bases and J by 5 bases, leaving 15 bases between them. CDR1 and CDR2 from the germline V gene are SGHTA and FQGNSA. Here the CDR3 reads CASSPGSVRETQYF. DNA of the CDR3: TGTGCCAGCAGCCCCGGGAGTGTTCGGGAGACCCAGTACTTC.

V is TRBV5-4 and J is TRBJ2-1; TRBD2 matches at 8 bases. Germline CDR1 reads SGHNT; CDR2 reads YYREEE (reference sequence). The V and J ends lost 7 bases and 0 bases, in that order; junction bases with no gene match: 3. This CDR3 is 14 amino acids long. The CDR3 coding sequence is TGTGCCAGCCAGCGGGAGAACTCCTACAATGAGCAGTTCTTC. Amino acid sequence: CASQRENSYNEQFF.

V is TRBV11-3 and J is TRBJ2-1; D not certain. CDR1 and CDR2 (germline): SGHNT, YENEEA. Trimming removed 3 bases from V and 6 bases from J, with 9 bases in between. The CDR3 contains 13 residues. Here the CDR3 DNA reads TGTGCCAGCAGCTTGAGTAGGGTCAATGAGCAGTTCTTC. Translation gives CASSLSRVNEQFF.

The CDR3 DNA reads TGTGCCAGCAGCGAGGGGACAGCCGGATTTTACAATGAGCAGTTCTTC. Encoded protein: CASSEGTAGFYNEQFF. The genes are TRBV4-2 and TRBJ2-1; TRBD1 aligns across 7 bases. Germline CDR1 is LGHNA and CDR2 is YNFKEQ. The CDR3 contains 16 residues. V lost 5 bases and J lost 4; bases outside the gene matches: 11.

Concerning this clone itself: Possible read error: a much larger clone is one base away. This rearrangement joins TRBV11-2 to TRBJ2-3, with TRBD1 identical over 8 bases. This CDR3 has 14 residues. Germline trimming cut 5 bases from V and 2 bases from J; bases unmatched to any gene: 3. CDR1 is SGHAT, CDR2 FQNNGV, per germline. The CDR3, as DNA: TGTGCCAGCAGCCGGGACAGGAACACAGATACGCAGTATTTT. Translating gives CASSRDRNTDTQYF.

The chain recombines TRBV5-4 with TRBJ1-1; 7 bases fit TRBD1. CDR3 length: 13 amino acids. The ends lost 1 base at V and 13 bases at J; junction bases unmatched: 10. Germline loops: CDR1 SGHNT, CDR2 YYREEE (reference sequence). CDR3 sequence (DNA): TGTGCCAGCAGCTTGTTTAGGGACAGTTTGCTTTTCTTT. This translates into CASSLFRDSLLFF.

The chain carries TRBV29-1 and TRBJ1-2; D gene unclear. CDR3 length equals 14 residues. From germline, CDR1 is SQVTM and CDR2 ANQGSEA. V lost 3 bases, J lost 5 bases, and 16 bases lay in between. DNA for the CDR3: TGCAGCGTTGAGGCCCGGGGTCGTCGGTATGGCTACACCTTC. It encodes CSVEARGRRYGYTF.

The CDR3 spells CASVDRWNTEAFF. The CDR3, as DNA: TGTGCCAGTGTGGACAGGTGGAACACTGAAGCTTTCTTT. The rearrangement uses TRBV19 and TRBJ1-1; 7 nucleotides line up with TRBD1. V gave up 8 bases and J gave up 1 base; unmatched junction bases: 4. In germline, CDR1 is LNHDA, CDR2 SQIVND (reference sequence). This CDR3 comprises 13 residues.

The count of this clone is one. V gene TRBV9 combines with J gene TRBJ2-1, with D hard to call. The CDR3 runs to 15 residues. Trimming stripped 0 bases from V and 2 bases from J, with 9 bases between. Germline-derived CDR1 and CDR2 are SGDLS and YYNGEE. CDR3 sequence reads: CASSVAEVTYNEQFF. The CDR3, as DNA: TGTGCCAGCAGCGTAGCGGAAGTTACCTACAATGAGCAGTTCTTC.

The V call is TRBV19, the J call TRBJ2-2, with 7 positions matching TRBD1. The CDR3 extends over 15 amino acids. Germline loops: CDR1 LNHDA, CDR2 SQIVND (reference sequence). V shed 7 bases and J 6 bases; nucleotides not matched to a gene: 11. The CDR3 loop is CASTKGTARAGELFF. CDR3 DNA: TGTGCCAGTACCAAAGGGACAGCGCGCGCCGGGGAGCTGTTTTTT.

A few counts support this clone. The CDR3 region has the DNA TGTGCCAGCAGCTTAGGAGGGTCTAGCGGGAGTCTTGAGCAGTACTTC. Protein sequence: CASSLGGSSGSLEQYF. The genes are TRBV7-8 and TRBJ2-5; 10 nucleotides align to TRBD2. The CDR3 is 16 amino acids. V was pared by 1 base and J by 11 bases, with 13 bases of the junction left unmatched. The germline CDR1 and CDR2 sequences are SGHVS and FQNEAQ.

This clone was recorded once. The chain carries TRBV10-3 and TRBJ2-3, with D unresolved. Trimming removed 4 bases at V and 0 bases at J, with 11 bases between. The CDR3 covers 15 residues. CDR1 ENHRY and CDR2 SYGVKD come from the germline V gene. The CDR3 protein is CAISAPQHSTDTQYF. The CDR3 region has the DNA TGTGCCATCAGTGCCCCCCAACACAGCACAGATACGCAGTATTTT.

This clone was observed a handful of times. The identical CDR3 is also encoded by other nucleotide sequences in the sample. The genes are TRBV20-1 and TRBJ1-1; D gene unclear. Between the trimmed V and J ends, which lost 3 bases and 1 base, there was a span of 3 bases. The CDR3 runs to 11 residues. Germline lookup yields CDR1 DFQATT and CDR2 SNEGSKA (reference sequence). CDR3 protein: CSARGNTEAFF. Written as DNA, the CDR3 is TGCAGTGCTAGGGGGAACACTGAAGCTTTCTTT.

The chain is built from TRBV7-3 and TRBJ2-3, with TRBD2 matching over 9 bases. This CDR3 has 16 amino acids. Trimming took 5 bases from V and 0 from J; bases not matched to a gene: 6. Germline V gene data show CDR1 as SGHTA and CDR2 as FQGTGA. The CDR3 reads CASSPRLAESTDTQYF. CDR3 DNA sequence: TGTGCCAGCAGCCCTCGACTAGCGGAAAGCACAGATACGCAGTATTTT.

The V call is TRBV7-8, the J call TRBJ2-2; 7 nucleotides align to TRBD2. The CDR3 length is 15 residues. J lost 3 bases, V lost 7 bases, and 8 bases had no gene match. The germline V gene encodes CDR1 SGHVS and CDR2 FQNEAQ. CDR3 loop: CASIPGTTYTGELFF. For the CDR3, the DNA is TGTGCCAGCATCCCTGGGACTACCTACACCGGGGAGCTGTTTTTT.